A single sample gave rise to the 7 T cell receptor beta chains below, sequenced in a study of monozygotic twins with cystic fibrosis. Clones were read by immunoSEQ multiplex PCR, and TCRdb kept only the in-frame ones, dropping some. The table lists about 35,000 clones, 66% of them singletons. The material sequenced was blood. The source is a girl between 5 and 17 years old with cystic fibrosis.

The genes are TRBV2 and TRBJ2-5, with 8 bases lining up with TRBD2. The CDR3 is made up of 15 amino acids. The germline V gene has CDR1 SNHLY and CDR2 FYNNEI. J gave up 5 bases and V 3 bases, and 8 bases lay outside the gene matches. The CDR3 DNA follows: TGTGCCAGCAGTGAGCCTCCGGGGGGGGAGGAGACCCAGTACTTC. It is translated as CASSEPPGGEETQYF.

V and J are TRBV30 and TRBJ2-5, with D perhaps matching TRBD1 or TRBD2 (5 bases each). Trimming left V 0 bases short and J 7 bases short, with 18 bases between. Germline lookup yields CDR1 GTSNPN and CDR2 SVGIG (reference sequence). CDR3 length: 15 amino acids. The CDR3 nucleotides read TGTGCCTGGAGTGTACCTGGGGGTCCTTCGGGGACCCAGTACTTC. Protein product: CAWSVPGGPSGTQYF.

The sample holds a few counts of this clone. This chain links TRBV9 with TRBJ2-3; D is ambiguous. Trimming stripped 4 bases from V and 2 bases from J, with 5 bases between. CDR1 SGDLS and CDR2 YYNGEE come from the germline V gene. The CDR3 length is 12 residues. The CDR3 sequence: CASSPDTDTQYF. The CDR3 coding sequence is TGTGCCAGCAGCCCTGACACAGATACGCAGTATTTT.

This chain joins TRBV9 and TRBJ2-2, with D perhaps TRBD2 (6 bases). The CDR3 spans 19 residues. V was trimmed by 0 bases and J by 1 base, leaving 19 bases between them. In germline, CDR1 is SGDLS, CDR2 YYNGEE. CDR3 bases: TGTGCCAGCAGCGTAGATGTGGCAAAGGGACTCCAGAACACCGGGGAGCTGTTTTTT. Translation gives CASSVDVAKGLQNTGELFF.

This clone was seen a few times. This CDR3 reads CASSGGDTGELFF. DNA for the CDR3: TGTGCCAGCAGTGGAGGGGACACCGGGGAGCTGTTTTTT. J is TRBJ2-2 and V is TRBV25-1, with D possibly called TRBD1 or TRBD2 (5 bases each). Trimming removed 4 bases from V and 3 bases from J, with 6 bases in between. This CDR3 comprises 13 residues. Germline CDR1 reads MGHDK; CDR2 reads SYGVNS. The variable domain in full, completed from reference TRBV25-1 and TRBJ2-2, reads EADIYQTPRYLVIGTGKKITLECSQTMGHDKMYWYQQDPGMELHLIHYSYGVNSTEKGDLSSESTVSRIRTEHFPLTLESARPSHTSQYLCASSGGDTGELFFGEGSRLTVL.

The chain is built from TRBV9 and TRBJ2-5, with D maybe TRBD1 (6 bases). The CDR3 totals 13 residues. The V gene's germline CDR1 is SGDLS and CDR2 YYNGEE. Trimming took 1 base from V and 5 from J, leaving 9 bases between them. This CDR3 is CASSVYDRETQYF. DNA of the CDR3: TGTGCCAGCAGCGTATACGACAGGGAGACCCAGTACTTC.

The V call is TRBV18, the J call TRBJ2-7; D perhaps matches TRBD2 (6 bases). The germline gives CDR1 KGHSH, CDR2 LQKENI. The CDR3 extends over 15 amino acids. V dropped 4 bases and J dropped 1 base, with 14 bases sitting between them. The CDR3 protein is CASSLIRDLSYEQYF. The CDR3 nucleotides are TGTGCCAGCTCACTAATCCGGGACTTGTCCTACGAGCAGTACTTC.